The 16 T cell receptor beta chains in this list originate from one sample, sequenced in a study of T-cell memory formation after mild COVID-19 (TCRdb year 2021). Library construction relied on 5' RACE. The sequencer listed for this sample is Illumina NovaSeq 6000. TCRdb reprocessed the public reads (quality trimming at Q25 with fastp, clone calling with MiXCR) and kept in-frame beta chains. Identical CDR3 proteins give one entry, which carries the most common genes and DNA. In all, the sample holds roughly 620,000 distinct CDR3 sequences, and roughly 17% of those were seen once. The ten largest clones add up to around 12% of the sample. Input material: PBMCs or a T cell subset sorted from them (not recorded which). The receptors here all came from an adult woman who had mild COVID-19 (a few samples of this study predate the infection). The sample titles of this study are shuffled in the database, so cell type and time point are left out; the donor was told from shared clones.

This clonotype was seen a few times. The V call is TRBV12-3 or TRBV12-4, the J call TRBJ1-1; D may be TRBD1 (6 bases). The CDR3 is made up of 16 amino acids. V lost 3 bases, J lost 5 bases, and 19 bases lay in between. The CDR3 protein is CASSLVDRDMGTEAFF. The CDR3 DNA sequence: TGTGCCAGCAGTTTGGTCGACCGGGACATGGGGACTGAAGCTTTCTTT.

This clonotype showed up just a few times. DNA for the CDR3: TGTGCCAGCCGTCTACAGGGGGCCCAGGAGACCCAGTACTTC. Translated, it gives CASRLQGAQETQYF. The V gene is TRBV27, the J gene TRBJ2-5, with 9 bases lining up with TRBD1. CDR1 is MNHEY, CDR2 SMNVEV, per germline (reference sequence). J gave up 5 bases and V 8 bases, and 9 bases lay outside the gene matches. The CDR3 is made up of 14 amino acids.

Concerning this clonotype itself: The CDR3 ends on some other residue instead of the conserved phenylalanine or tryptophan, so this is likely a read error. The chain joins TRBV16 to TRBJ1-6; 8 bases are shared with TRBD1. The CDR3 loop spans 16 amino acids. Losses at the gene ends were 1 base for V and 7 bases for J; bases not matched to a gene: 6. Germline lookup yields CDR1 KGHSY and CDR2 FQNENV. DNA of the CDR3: TGTGCCAGCAGCCAATTAGGGGACAGGATAAATTCACCCCTCCACCTT. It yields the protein CASSQLGDRINSPLHL.

The CDR3 DNA sequence: TGTGCCAGCAGCCAGAAAACGGCCGGGGAGCTGTTTTTT. Encoded protein: CASSQKTAGELFF. The J gene is TRBJ2-2, the V gene TRBV4-2, with D unresolved. The CDR3 length is 13 residues. The V and J ends lost 3 bases and 6 bases respectively, with 8 bases between them. The germline gives CDR1 LGHNA, CDR2 YNFKEQ.

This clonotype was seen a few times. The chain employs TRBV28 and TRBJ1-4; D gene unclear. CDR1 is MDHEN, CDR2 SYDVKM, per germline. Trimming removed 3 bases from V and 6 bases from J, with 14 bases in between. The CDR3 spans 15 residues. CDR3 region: CASSLGGEGDEKLFF. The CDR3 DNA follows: TGTGCCAGCAGTTTGGGCGGGGAAGGAGATGAAAAACTGTTTTTT.

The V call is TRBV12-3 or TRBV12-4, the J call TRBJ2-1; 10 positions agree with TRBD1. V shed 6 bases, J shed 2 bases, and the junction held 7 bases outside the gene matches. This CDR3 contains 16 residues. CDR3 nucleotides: TGTGCCAGCAGCTCGCTGGACAGGGGGACCTACAATGAGCAGTTCTTC. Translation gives CASSSLDRGTYNEQFF.

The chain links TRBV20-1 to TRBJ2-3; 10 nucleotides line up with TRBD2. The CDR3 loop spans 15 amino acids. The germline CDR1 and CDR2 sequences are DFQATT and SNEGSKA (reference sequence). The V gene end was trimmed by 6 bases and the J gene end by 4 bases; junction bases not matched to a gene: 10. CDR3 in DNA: TGCAGTGCGCGCGTCAGCGGGGGGGCCTCAGATACGCAGTATTTT. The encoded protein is CSARVSGGASDTQYF.

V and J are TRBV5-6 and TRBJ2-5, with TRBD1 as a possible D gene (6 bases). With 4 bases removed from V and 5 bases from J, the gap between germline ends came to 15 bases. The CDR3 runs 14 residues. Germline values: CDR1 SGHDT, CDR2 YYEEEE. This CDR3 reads CASSPEGDGETQYF. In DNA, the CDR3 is TGTGCCAGCAGCCCCGAGGGGGATGGGGAGACCCAGTACTTC.

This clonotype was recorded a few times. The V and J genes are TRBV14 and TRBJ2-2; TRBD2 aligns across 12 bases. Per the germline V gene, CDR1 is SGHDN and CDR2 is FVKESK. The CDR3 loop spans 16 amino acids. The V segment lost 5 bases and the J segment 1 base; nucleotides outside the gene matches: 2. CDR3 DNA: TGTGCCAGCAGCTCTAGCGGGAGGGGGAACACCGGGGAGCTGTTTTTT. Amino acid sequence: CASSSSGRGNTGELFF.

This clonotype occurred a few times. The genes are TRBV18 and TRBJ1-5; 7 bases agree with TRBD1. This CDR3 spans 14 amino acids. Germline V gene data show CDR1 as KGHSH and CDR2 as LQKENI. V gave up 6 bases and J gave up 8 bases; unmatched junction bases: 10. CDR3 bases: TGTGCCAGCTCGCCCGGGACAGAAGGCGAGCCCCAGCATTTT. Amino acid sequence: CASSPGTEGEPQHF.

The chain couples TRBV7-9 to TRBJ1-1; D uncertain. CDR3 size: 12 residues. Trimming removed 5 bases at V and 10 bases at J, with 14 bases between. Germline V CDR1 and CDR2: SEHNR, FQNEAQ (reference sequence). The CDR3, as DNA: TGTGCCAGCAGCCAGAGCGACTATTCAGCTTTCTTT. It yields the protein CASSQSDYSAFF.

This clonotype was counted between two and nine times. For the CDR3, the DNA is TGTGCCACCAGCAGAGTGCTAGCGCCTAGGGAGCAGTTCTTC. Translated, it gives CATSRVLAPREQFF. This chain joins TRBV15 and TRBJ2-1; TRBD2 might be the D (6 bases). Germline V gives CDR1 LNHNV, CDR2 YYDKDF (reference sequence). V lost 1 base and J 10 bases, leaving 14 bases between the germline ends. The CDR3 contains 14 residues.

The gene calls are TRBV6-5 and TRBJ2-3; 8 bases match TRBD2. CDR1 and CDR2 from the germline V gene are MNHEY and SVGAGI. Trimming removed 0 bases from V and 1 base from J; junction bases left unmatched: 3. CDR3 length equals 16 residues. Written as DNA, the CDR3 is TGTGCCAGCAGTTACTCGACGGGGGGGCGCACAGATACGCAGTATTTT. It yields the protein CASSYSTGGRTDTQYF.

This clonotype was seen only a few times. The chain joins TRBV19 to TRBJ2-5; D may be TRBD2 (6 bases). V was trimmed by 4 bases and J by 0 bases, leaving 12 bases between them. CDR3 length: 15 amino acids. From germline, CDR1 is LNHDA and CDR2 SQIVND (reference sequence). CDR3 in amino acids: CASSTSRDYQETQYF. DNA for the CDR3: TGTGCCAGTAGTACATCCCGGGACTACCAAGAGACCCAGTACTTC.

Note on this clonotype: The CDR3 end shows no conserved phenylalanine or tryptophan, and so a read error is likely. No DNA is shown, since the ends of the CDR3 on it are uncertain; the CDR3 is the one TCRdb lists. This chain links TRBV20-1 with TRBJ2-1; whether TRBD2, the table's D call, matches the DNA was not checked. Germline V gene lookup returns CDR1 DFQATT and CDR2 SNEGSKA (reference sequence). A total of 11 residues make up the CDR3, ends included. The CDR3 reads CSARLESGAYL.

The CDR3: CASSQIPGLNEKLFF. CDR3 DNA sequence: TGCGCCAGCAGCCAAATACCGGGGTTGAATGAAAAACTGTTTTTT. The chain carries TRBV4-1 and TRBJ1-4, with D unclear. The CDR3 runs to 15 residues. Trimming removed 2 bases at V and 5 bases at J, with 12 bases between. The V gene's germline CDR1 is MGHRA and CDR2 YSYEKL.